Below, 13 T cell receptor beta chains from the same sample are listed, as sequenced in a study of blood T cell repertoires in COVID-19. Assay used: immunoSEQ multiplex PCR; TCRdb lists only in-frame clones, some missing. The table lists about 56,000 clones, approximately 88% of them singletons, with 3.5% in the top ten. Sequenced sample: peripheral blood. Receptors were obtained from a man aged 50-59 years with active COVID-19.

The rearrangement joins TRBV7-2 to TRBJ1-2, with 11 bases matching TRBD1. The length of the CDR3 is 14 residues. Germline assignment: CDR1 SGHTA and CDR2 FQGNSA. With V trimmed by 3 bases and J by 4 bases, 1 base remained unmatched. The CDR3 DNA reads as TGTGCCAGCAGCTTCGGGACAGGGGGCTATGGCTACACCTTC. This encodes CASSFGTGGYGYTF.

This rearrangement joins TRBV20-1 to TRBJ1-2; D call uncertain. Trimming stripped 2 bases from V and 7 bases from J, with 8 bases between. The CDR3 consists of 11 residues. Germline V gives CDR1 DFQATT, CDR2 SNEGSKA (reference sequence). CDR3 region: CSARRDGGYTF. As DNA, the CDR3 is TGCAGTGCTAGACGGGATGGTGGCTACACCTTC.

This sequence joins TRBV6-5 and TRBJ2-1, with D tentatively TRBD2 (6 bases). Germline CDR1 MNHEY, CDR2 SVGAGI. Trimming left V 4 bases short and J 5 bases short, with 15 bases between. The CDR3 runs 15 residues. As DNA, the CDR3 is TGTGCCAGCAGTTTATCGGGGGTCTCTAACAATGAGCAGTTCTTC. Translated: CASSLSGVSNNEQFF.

The chain employs TRBV19 and TRBJ2-3; 7 nucleotides align to TRBD1. The CDR3 loop spans 15 amino acids. Losses at the gene ends were 4 bases for V and 4 bases for J; bases not matched to a gene: 8. Looked up from germline, CDR1 is LNHDA and CDR2 is SQIVND (reference sequence). The CDR3, as DNA: TGTGCCAGTAGTACCGGACAGGTAGGCGCAGATACGCAGTATTTT. Its protein is CASSTGQVGADTQYF.

This chain uses TRBV19 with TRBJ1-1, with 7 positions matching TRBD1. Trimming at V came to 3 bases and at J to 4 bases, leaving 17 bases not matched to a gene. CDR1 LNHDA and CDR2 SQIVND come from the germline V gene (reference sequence). The CDR3 consists of 18 residues. In DNA form, the CDR3 reads TGTGCCAGTAGTATTAGGATAGGGGGCGCGTCTTTGGGCACTGAAGCTTTCTTT. This encodes CASSIRIGGASLGTEAFF.

Only one count was recorded for this clone. The CDR3 loop is CASTSQGSETQYF. CDR3 coding DNA: TGTGCCAGCACCTCACAGGGGAGTGAGACCCAGTACTTC. The chain couples TRBV2 to TRBJ2-5, with 7 bases identical to TRBD1. Germline V gene data show CDR1 as SNHLY and CDR2 as FYNNEI. J was trimmed by 5 bases and V by 7 bases; bases with no gene match: 7. The CDR3 runs 13 residues.

The CDR3 sequence is CASSSQSSTNEKLFF. The CDR3 DNA reads TGTGCCAGCAGCTCACAGAGTTCAACTAATGAAAAACTGTTTTTT. The chain recombines TRBV5-4 with TRBJ1-4; D gene ambiguous. Germline CDR1 SGHNT, CDR2 YYREEE (reference sequence). Between the trimmed V and J ends, which lost 3 bases and 0 bases, there was a span of 9 bases. This CDR3 is built from 15 residues.

V is TRBV30 and J is TRBJ2-1, with a possible D match to TRBD2 (7 bases). The CDR3 spans 17 residues. Trimming stripped 0 bases from V and 6 bases from J, with 21 bases between. Germline-derived CDR1 and CDR2 are GTSNPN and SVGIG (reference sequence). The CDR3, as DNA: TGTGCCTGGAGTGTACGTGCGGGGGCTATCCAGGGCAATGAGCAGTTCTTC. Translated, it gives CAWSVRAGAIQGNEQFF.

The chain has TRBV5-8 and TRBJ1-6; TRBD1 matches 8 bases. Germline-derived CDR1 and CDR2 are SGHTS and YDEGEE. This CDR3 region has 15 residues. V gave up 2 bases and J gave up 8 bases; unmatched junction bases: 6. The CDR3 DNA follows: TGTGCCAGCAGCTTTCAGGGGGCCCTATATTCACCCCTCCACTTT. Amino acid sequence: CASSFQGALYSPLHF.

This clone is a singleton in its sample. The rearrangement uses TRBV6-5 and TRBJ2-2; TRBD1 agrees at 7 bases. The CDR3 consists of 16 residues. The germline V gene encodes CDR1 MNHEY and CDR2 SVGAGI. The ends lost 4 bases at V and 3 bases at J; junction bases unmatched: 8. This CDR3 is CASSWNDREHTGELFF. The CDR3 DNA sequence: TGTGCCAGCAGTTGGAACGACAGGGAACACACCGGGGAGCTGTTTTTT.

The CDR3 sequence: CASSATGLAVSYNEQFF. CDR3 DNA sequence: TGTGCCAGCAGCGCTACGGGACTAGCGGTTTCCTACAATGAGCAGTTCTTC. This chain uses TRBV9 with TRBJ2-1; TRBD2 matches 11 bases. CDR3 length: 17 amino acids. After removal of 3 bases from V and 1 base from J, the junction contained 6 bases not matched to a gene. The V gene's germline CDR1 is SGDLS and CDR2 YYNGEE.

The V call is TRBV4-1, the J call TRBJ1-4; D unclear. This CDR3 contains 16 residues. The V and J ends lost 0 bases and 2 bases respectively, with 10 bases between them. Germline V gives CDR1 MGHRA, CDR2 YSYEKL. The CDR3 is CASSQDPQITNEKLFF. For the CDR3, the DNA is TGCGCCAGCAGCCAAGATCCCCAGATCACTAATGAAAAACTGTTTTTT.

This chain uses TRBV3-1 (or the pseudogene TRBV3-2) with TRBJ1-4; TRBD1 is a possible D gene (6 bases). V lost 4 bases and J 10 bases, leaving 19 bases between the germline ends. Germline V gene sequence: CDR1 LGHDT, CDR2 YNNKEL (reference sequence). The CDR3 has 15 residues. The CDR3 reads CASSRFGSGGGKLFF. The CDR3 DNA reads as TGTGCCAGCAGCCGATTCGGGTCGGGGGGCGGAAAACTGTTTTTT.